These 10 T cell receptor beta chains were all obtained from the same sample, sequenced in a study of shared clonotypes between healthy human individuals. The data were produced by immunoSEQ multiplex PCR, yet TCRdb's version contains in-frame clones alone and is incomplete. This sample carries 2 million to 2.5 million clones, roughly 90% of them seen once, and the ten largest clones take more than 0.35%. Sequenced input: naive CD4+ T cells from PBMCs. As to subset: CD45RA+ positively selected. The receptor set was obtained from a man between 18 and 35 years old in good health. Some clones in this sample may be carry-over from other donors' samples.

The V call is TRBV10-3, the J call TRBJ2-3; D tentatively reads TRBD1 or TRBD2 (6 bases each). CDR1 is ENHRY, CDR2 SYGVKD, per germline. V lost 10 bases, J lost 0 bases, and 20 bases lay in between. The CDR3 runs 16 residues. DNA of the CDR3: TGTGCCACCTCCGGGGGCATAGACTCGAGCACAGATACGCAGTATTTT. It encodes CATSGGIDSSTDTQYF.

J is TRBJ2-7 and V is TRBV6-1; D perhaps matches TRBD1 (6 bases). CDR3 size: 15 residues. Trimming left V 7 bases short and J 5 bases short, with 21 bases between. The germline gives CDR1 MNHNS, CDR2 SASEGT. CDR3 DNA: TGTGCCAGCAACCCTAGCAGGCAGGGGATCGACGAGCAGTACTTC. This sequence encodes CASNPSRQGIDEQYF.

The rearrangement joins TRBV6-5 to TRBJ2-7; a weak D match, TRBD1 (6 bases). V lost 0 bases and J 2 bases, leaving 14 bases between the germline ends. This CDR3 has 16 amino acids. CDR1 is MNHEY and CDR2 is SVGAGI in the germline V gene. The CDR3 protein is CASSYSRGRAAYEQYF. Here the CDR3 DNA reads TGTGCCAGCAGTTACTCCAGGGGCAGGGCGGCCTACGAGCAGTACTTC.

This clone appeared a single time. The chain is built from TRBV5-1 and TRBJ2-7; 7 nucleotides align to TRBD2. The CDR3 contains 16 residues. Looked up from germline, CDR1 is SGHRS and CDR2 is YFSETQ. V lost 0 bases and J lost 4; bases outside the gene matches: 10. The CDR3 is CASSLAAGAGLYEQYF. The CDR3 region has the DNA TGCGCCAGCAGCTTGGCTGCGGGAGCAGGGTTGTACGAGCAGTACTTC.

The CDR3 nucleotides are TGTGCCAGCAGCTCCTCCGGGACAGGGGGCCGTGGCTACACCTTC. It specifies CASSSSGTGGRGYTF. The chain is built from TRBV5-4 and TRBJ1-2; 12 bases are a match to TRBD1. The germline V gene has CDR1 SGHNT and CDR2 YYREEE (reference sequence). This CDR3 is 15 amino acids long. J was trimmed by 7 bases and V by 3 bases; bases with no gene match: 7.

The CDR3 DNA sequence: TGTGCCAGCAGCCCAATCCTTAGCGGGAGGGCGTATACGCAGTATTTT. Encoded protein: CASSPILSGRAYTQYF. The chain combines TRBV11-2 with TRBJ2-3, with 11 bases that match TRBD2. The CDR3 sequence is 16 residues long. The J segment lost 7 bases and the V segment lost 5 bases, leaving 11 bases of the junction unmatched. Looked up from germline, CDR1 is SGHAT and CDR2 is FQNNGV.

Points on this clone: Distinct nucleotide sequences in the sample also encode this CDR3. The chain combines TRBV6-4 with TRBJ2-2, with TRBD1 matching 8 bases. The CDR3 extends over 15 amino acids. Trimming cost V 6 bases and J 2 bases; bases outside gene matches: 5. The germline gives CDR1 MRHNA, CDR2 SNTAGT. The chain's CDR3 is CASRPDRANTGELFF. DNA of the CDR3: TGTGCCAGCAGACCGGACAGGGCTAACACCGGGGAGCTGTTTTTT.

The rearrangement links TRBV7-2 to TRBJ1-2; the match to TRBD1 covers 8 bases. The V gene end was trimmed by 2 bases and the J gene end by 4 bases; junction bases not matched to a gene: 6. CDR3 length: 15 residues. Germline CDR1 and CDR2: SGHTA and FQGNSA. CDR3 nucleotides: TGTGCCAGCAGCTTACAGGGGGCGCTCAGCTATGGCTACACCTTC. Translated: CASSLQGALSYGYTF.

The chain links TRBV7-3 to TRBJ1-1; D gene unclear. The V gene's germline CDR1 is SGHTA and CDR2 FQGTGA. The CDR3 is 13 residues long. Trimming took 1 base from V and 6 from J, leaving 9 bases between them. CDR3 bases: TGTGCCAGCAGCTTAATAGGGTCCCCTGAAGCTTTCTTT. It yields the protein CASSLIGSPEAFF.

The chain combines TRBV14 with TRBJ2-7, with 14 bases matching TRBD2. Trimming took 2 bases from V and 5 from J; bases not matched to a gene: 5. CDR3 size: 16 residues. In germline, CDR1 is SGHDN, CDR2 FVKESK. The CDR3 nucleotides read TGTGCCAGCAGCCAAAGACTAGCGGGAGGGCCCCACGAGCAGTACTTC. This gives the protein CASSQRLAGGPHEQYF.